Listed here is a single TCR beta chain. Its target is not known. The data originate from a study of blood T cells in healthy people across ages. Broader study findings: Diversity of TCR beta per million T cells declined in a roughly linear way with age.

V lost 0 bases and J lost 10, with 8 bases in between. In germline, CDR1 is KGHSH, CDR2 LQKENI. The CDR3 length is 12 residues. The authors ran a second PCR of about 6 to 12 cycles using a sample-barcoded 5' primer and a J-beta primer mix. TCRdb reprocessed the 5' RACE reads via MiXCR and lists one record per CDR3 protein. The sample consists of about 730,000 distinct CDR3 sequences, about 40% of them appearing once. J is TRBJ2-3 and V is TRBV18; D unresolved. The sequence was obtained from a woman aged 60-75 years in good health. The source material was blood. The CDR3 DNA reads TGTGCCAGCTCACCACCGACCGATGCGCAGTATTTT. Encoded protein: CASSPPTDAQYF.